This T cell receptor (beta chain) was sequenced for a study of T-cell memory formation after mild COVID-19. Study background: Each donor largely had its own TCR clusters. Study-level points and caveats: In second-wave clones peaking day 37, SARS-CoV-2 specificity remained unconfirmed.

Amplification by 5'RACE using constant-segment primers produced TCR alpha and TCR beta cDNA libraries that carried sample barcodes and UMIs. TCRdb itself ran the 5' RACE reads through MiXCR, one entry per CDR3 protein. The repertoire holds roughly 450,000 distinct CDR3 sequences, about 20% seen once, with around a fifth in the top ten. Concerning this clonotype: Its antigen is undetermined.

CDR1 and CDR2 from the germline V gene are SGHTA and FQGNSA. The germline V and J ends were trimmed by 5 bases and 5 bases, with 15 bases remaining between them. The CDR3 is 14 residues long. The V call is TRBV7-2, the J call TRBJ2-5; TRBD2 might be the D (5 bases). The clonotype originates from a man aged 18 to 29 who had mild COVID-19 (a few samples of this study predate the infection). Cell type and time point are not known. Source material: PBMCs or a T cell subset sorted from them (not recorded which). DNA of the CDR3: TGTGCCAGCAGCCTAGTCCGGGAAGGGGAGACCCAGTACTTC. Protein product: CASSLVREGETQYF.